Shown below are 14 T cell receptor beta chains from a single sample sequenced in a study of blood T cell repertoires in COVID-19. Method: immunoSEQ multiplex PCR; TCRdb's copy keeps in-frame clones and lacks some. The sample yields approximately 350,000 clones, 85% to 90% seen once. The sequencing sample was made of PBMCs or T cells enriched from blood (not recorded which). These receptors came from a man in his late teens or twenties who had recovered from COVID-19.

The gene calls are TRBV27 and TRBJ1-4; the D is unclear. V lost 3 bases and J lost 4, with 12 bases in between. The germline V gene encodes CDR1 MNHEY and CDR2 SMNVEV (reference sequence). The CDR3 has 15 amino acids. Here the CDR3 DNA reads TGTGCCAGCAGTTTGACTGGCGTTATTAATGAAAAACTGTTTTTT. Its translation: CASSLTGVINEKLFF.

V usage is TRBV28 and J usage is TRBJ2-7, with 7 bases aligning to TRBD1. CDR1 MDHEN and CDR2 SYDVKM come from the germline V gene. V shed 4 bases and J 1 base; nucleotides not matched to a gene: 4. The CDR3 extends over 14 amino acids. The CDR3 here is CASSSTGSSYEQYF. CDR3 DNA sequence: TGTGCCAGCAGTTCGACAGGGTCTTCCTACGAGCAGTACTTC.

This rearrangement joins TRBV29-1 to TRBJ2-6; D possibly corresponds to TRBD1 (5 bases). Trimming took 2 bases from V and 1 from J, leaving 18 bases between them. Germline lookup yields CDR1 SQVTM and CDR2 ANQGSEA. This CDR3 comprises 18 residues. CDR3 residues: CSVELGQGTESGANVLTF. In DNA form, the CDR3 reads TGCAGCGTTGAATTGGGCCAGGGAACCGAATCTGGGGCCAACGTCCTGACTTTC.

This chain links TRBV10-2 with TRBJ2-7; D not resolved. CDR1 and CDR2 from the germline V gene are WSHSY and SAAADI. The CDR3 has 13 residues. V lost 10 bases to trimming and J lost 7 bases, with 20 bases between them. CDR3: CATTPTSSPEQYF. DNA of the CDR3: TGCGCCACCACCCCCACTTCTAGTCCGGAGCAGTACTTC.

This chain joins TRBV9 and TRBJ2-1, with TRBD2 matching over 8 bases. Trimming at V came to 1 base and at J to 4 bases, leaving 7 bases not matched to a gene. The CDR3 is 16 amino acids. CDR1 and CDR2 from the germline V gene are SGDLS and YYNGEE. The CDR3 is CASSVLSGTRYNEQFF. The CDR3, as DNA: TGTGCCAGCAGCGTACTTAGCGGGACACGGTACAATGAGCAGTTCTTC.

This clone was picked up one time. DNA of the CDR3: TGTGCCAGCAGCAAAGACTGGGGACTACCGAGGGCGGGCAATCAGCCCCAGCATTTT. Translated, it gives CASSKDWGLPRAGNQPQHF. The J gene is TRBJ1-5, the V gene TRBV21-1. TRBV21-1 is recorded as a pseudogene. This CDR3 region has 19 residues.

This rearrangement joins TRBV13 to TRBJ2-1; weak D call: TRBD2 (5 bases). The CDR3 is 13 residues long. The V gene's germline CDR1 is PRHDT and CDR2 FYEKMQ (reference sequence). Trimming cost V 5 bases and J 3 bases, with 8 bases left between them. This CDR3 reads CASSPTSYNEQFF. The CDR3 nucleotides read TGTGCCAGCAGCCCAACTAGCTACAATGAGCAGTTCTTC.

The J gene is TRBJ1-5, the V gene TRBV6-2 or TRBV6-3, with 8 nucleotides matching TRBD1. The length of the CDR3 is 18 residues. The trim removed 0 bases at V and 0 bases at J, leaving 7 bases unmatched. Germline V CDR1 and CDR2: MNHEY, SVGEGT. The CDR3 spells CASSYSSDRGYSNQPQHF. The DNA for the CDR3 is TGTGCCAGCAGTTACTCGTCCGACAGGGGCTATAGCAATCAGCCCCAGCATTTT.

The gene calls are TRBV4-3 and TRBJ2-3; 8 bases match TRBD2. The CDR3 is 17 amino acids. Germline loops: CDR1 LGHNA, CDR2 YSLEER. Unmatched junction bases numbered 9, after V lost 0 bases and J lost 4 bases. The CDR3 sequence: CASSQDTSGGYSDTQYF. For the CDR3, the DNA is TGCGCCAGCAGCCAAGATACGTCGGGAGGGTATTCAGATACGCAGTATTTT.

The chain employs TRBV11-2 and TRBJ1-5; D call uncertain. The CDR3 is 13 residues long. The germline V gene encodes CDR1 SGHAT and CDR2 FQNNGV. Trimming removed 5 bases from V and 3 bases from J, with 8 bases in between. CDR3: CASSPLDNQPQHF. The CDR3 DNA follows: TGTGCCAGCAGCCCCCTAGACAATCAGCCCCAGCATTTT.

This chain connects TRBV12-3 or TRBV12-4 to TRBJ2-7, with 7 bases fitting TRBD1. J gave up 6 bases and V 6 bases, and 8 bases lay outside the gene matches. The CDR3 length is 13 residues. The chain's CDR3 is CASSQRQGGEQYF. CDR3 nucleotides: TGTGCCAGCAGCCAAAGACAGGGCGGCGAGCAGTACTTC.

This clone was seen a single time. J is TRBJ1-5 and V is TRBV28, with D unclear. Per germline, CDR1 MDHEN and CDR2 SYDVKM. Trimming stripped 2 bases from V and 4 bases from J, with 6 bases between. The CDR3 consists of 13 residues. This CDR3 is CASSLGINQPQHF. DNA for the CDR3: TGTGCCAGCAGTTTAGGCATAAATCAGCCCCAGCATTTT.

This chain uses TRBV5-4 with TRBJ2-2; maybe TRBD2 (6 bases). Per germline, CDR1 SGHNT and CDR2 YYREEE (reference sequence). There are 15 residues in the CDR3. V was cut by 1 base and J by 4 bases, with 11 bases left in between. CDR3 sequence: CASSLIVGGTGELFF. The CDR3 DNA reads TGTGCCAGCAGCTTGATAGTGGGGGGCACCGGGGAGCTGTTTTTT.

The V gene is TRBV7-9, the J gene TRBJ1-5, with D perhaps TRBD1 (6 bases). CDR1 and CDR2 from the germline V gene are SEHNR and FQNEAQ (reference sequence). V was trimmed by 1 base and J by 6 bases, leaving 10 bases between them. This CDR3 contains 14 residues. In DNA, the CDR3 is TGTGCCAGCAGCTTAGGGCAGGGGATTCAGCCCCAGCATTTT. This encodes CASSLGQGIQPQHF.